One and the same sample provided the 12 T cell receptor beta chains below, sequenced in a study of cytomegalovirus exposure and HLA in healthy donors. Amplification used 60 Vbeta primers and 13 Jbeta primers. Assay used: immunoSEQ multiplex PCR; TCRdb lists only in-frame clones, some missing. Of tens of thousands of clones detected, roughly 76% appear once; the ten largest clones hold less than 3%. The material sequenced was PBMCs. These receptors came from a woman between 40 and 50 years old in good health and CMV-seropositive.

The chain employs TRBV19 and TRBJ2-5; D might be TRBD2 (6 bases). Trimming took 8 bases from V and 3 from J, leaving 19 bases between them. This CDR3 has 15 residues. Germline CDR1 LNHDA, CDR2 SQIVND (reference sequence). The CDR3 bases are TGTGCCAGTGCTTGGGAGGCGGGCCTTAAAGAGACCCAGTACTTC. This encodes CASAWEAGLKETQYF.

The chain links TRBV11-2 to TRBJ1-2; 9 bases line up with TRBD1. V lost 5 bases, J lost 1 base, and 5 bases stayed unmatched. CDR1 SGHAT and CDR2 FQNNGV come from the germline V gene. CDR3 length: 15 residues. CDR3 residues: CASSTRQGGNYGYTF. In DNA form, the CDR3 reads TGTGCCAGCAGCACCCGACAGGGGGGTAACTATGGCTACACCTTC.

The chain has TRBV9 and TRBJ1-1, with D tentatively TRBD1 (5 bases). V dropped 6 bases and J dropped 3 bases, with 15 bases sitting between them. The CDR3 contains 14 residues. Germline CDR1 is SGDLS and CDR2 is YYNGEE. The CDR3 protein is CASTLKDRDTEAFF. The CDR3 DNA is TGTGCCAGCACCTTAAAAGACAGAGACACTGAAGCTTTCTTT.

The chain joins TRBV7-2 to TRBJ1-2, with 7 bases lining up with TRBD1. CDR1 is SGHTA and CDR2 is FQGNSA in the germline V gene. The CDR3 has 15 amino acids. The V gene end was trimmed by 3 bases and the J gene end by 7 bases; junction bases not matched to a gene: 11. The CDR3 loop is CASSLRGTGVGGYTF. The CDR3, as DNA: TGTGCCAGCAGCTTGAGGGGTACAGGGGTTGGTGGCTACACCTTC.

V gene TRBV19 combines with J gene TRBJ1-1; 7 bases match TRBD1. J lost 5 bases, V lost 9 bases, and 6 bases had no gene match. CDR1 and CDR2 from the germline V gene are LNHDA and SQIVND (reference sequence). The CDR3 is 12 amino acids. As DNA, the CDR3 is TGTGCCAGCAGGGGGACCGGGACTGAAGCTTTCTTT. Amino acids: CASRGTGTEAFF.

The rearrangement uses TRBV4-2 and TRBJ2-2, with D perhaps TRBD1 (6 bases). Deletions cut 4 bases from V and 2 bases from J, with 11 bases between. Germline V gene data show CDR1 as LGHNA and CDR2 as YNFKEQ. The CDR3 has 15 residues. The CDR3 nucleotides read TGTGCCAGCAGCCGCCAGGGGTCCAACACCGGGGAGCTGTTTTTT. The encoded protein is CASSRQGSNTGELFF.

The chain uses TRBV4-1 and TRBJ2-5, with D possibly being TRBD1 (5 bases). The CDR3 totals 14 residues. Between the trimmed V and J ends, which lost 0 bases and 2 bases, there was a span of 7 bases. The germline CDR1 and CDR2 sequences are MGHRA and YSYEKL. The CDR3 spells CASSQEGQQETQYF. The CDR3 DNA reads TGCGCCAGCAGCCAAGAAGGACAACAAGAGACCCAGTACTTC.

J is TRBJ1-1 and V is TRBV20-1, with 7 bases identical to TRBD1. Germline trimming cut 4 bases from V and 7 bases from J; bases unmatched to any gene: 3. In germline, CDR1 is DFQATT, CDR2 SNEGSKA (reference sequence). This CDR3 is 11 amino acids long. CDR3 sequence: CSATGDSEAFF. In DNA, the CDR3 is TGCAGTGCTACCGGGGACAGTGAAGCTTTCTTT.

Only one count was recorded for this clone. V usage is TRBV4-2 and J usage is TRBJ1-1, with 7 bases lining up with TRBD1. Germline loops: CDR1 LGHNA, CDR2 YNFKEQ. Trimming took 4 bases from V and 8 from J; bases not matched to a gene: 13. This CDR3 has 15 amino acids. The CDR3 DNA reads as TGTGCCAGCAGCCCTTCGGACAGGCTGGTGGGAGAAGCTTTCTTT. Amino acid sequence: CASSPSDRLVGEAFF.

The V call is TRBV5-1, the J call TRBJ1-1; 7 bases fit TRBD1. Germline trimming cut 0 bases from V and 1 base from J; bases unmatched to any gene: 0. The CDR3 spans 14 residues. Per the germline V gene, CDR1 is SGHRS and CDR2 is YFSETQ. The CDR3 reads CASSLEGANTEAFF. CDR3 sequence (DNA): TGCGCCAGCAGCTTGGAGGGGGCGAACACTGAAGCTTTCTTT.

The chain links TRBV7-3 to TRBJ2-2; TRBD2 aligns across 11 bases. The CDR3 sequence is 14 residues long. The germline V gene encodes CDR1 SGHTA and CDR2 FQGTGA. Unmatched junction bases numbered 0, after V lost 3 bases and J lost 6 bases. CDR3 region: CASSFSGGAGELFF. The CDR3 nucleotides read TGTGCCAGCAGCTTTAGCGGGGGGGCCGGGGAGCTGTTTTTT.

This chain uses TRBV30 with TRBJ2-5; a possible D gene is TRBD2 (5 bases). The V end lost 4 bases, the J end lost 7 bases, and 10 bases lay between the germline ends. CDR1 and CDR2 from the germline V gene are GTSNPN and SVGIG (reference sequence). The CDR3 contains 11 residues. In DNA form, the CDR3 reads TGTGCCTGGAAGAGAGAGGGGACCCAGTACTTC. This gives the protein CAWKREGTQYF.